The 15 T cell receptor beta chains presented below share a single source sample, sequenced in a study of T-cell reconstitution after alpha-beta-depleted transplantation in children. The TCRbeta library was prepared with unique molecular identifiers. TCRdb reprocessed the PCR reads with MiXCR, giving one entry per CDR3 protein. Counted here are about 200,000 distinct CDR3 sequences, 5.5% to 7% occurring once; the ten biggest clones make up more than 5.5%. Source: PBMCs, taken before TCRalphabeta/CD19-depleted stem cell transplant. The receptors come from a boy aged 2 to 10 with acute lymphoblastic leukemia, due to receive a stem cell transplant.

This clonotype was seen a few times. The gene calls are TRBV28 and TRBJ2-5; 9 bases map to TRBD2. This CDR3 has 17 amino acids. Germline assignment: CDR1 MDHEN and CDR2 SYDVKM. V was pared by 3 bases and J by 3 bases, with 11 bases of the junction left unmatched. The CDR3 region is CASSFGGGRAVEETQYF. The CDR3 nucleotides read TGTGCCAGCAGTTTTGGGGGCGGGAGGGCGGTAGAAGAGACCCAGTACTTC.

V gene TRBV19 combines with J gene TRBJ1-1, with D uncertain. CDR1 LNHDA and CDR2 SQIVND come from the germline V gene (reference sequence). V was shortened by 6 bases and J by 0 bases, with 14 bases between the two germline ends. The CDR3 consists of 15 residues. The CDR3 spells CASSQRPHVNTEAFF. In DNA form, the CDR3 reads TGTGCCAGTAGCCAAAGGCCCCACGTGAACACTGAAGCTTTCTTT.

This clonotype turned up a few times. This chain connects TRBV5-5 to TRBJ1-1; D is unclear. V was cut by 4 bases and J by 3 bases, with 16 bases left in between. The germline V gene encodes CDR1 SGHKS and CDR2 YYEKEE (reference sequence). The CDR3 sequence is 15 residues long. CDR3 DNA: TGTGCCAGCAGCCCTACCGGGAGCCCGGACACTGAAGCTTTCTTT. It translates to CASSPTGSPDTEAFF.

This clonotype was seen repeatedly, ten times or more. In DNA form, the CDR3 reads TGCAGTGTATTTCCTAGCGGGATCCAAGAGACCCAGTACTTC. The encoded protein is CSVFPSGIQETQYF. The chain combines TRBV20-1 with TRBJ2-5; 9 bases match TRBD2. The CDR3 contains 14 residues. Germline lookup yields CDR1 DFQATT and CDR2 SNEGSKA (reference sequence). J lost 1 base, V lost 7 bases, and 7 bases had no gene match.

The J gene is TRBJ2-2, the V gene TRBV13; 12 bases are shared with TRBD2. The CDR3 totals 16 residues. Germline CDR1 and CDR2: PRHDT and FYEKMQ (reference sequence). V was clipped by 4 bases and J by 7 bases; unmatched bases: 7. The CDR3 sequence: CASSSRLAGVYGELFF. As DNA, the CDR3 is TGTGCCAGCAGCTCCCGACTAGCGGGAGTCTACGGGGAGCTGTTTTTT.

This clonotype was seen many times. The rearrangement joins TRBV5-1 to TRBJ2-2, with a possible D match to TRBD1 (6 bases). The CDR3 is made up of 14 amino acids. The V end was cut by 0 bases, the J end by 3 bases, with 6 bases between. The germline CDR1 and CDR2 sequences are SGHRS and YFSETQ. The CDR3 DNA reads TGCGCCAGCAGCTTGGACAGGGACACCGGGGAGCTGTTTTTT. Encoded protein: CASSLDRDTGELFF.

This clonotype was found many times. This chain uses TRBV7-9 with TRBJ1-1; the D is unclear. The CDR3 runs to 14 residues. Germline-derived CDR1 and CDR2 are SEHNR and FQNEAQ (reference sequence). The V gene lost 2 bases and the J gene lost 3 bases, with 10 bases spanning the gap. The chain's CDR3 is CASSLPRTHTEAFF. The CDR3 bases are TGTGCCAGCAGCTTACCCAGGACTCACACTGAAGCTTTCTTT. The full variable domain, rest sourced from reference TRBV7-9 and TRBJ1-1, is DTGVSQNPRHKITKRGQNVTFRCDPISEHNRLYWYRQTLGQGPEFLTYFQNEAQLEKSRLLSDRFSAERPKGSFSTLEIQRTEQGDSAMYLCASSLPRTHTEAFFGQGTRLTVV.

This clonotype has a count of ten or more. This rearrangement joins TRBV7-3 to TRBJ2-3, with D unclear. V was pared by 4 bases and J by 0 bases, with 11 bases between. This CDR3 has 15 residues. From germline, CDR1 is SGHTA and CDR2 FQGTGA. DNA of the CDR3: TGTGCCAGCAGCTACCAAACTACTAGCACAGATACGCAGTATTTT. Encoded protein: CASSYQTTSTDTQYF.

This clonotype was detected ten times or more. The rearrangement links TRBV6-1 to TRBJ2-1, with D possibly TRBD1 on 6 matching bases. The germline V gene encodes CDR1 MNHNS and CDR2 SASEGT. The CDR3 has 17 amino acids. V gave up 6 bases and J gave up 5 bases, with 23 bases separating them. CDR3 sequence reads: CASSLGQRTEIDNEQFF. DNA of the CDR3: TGTGCCAGCAGCCTAGGCCAACGGACAGAAATAGACAATGAGCAGTTCTTC.

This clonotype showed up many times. CDR3 sequence (DNA): TGTGCCAGCAGACTACTACCGGGAAGCACAGATACGCAGTATTTT. This translates into CASRLLPGSTDTQYF. This rearrangement joins TRBV7-8 to TRBJ2-3; a possible D gene is TRBD2 (5 bases). This CDR3 region has 15 residues. Trimming removed 6 bases from V and 0 bases from J, with 13 bases in between. CDR1 and CDR2 from the germline V gene are SGHVS and FQNEAQ.

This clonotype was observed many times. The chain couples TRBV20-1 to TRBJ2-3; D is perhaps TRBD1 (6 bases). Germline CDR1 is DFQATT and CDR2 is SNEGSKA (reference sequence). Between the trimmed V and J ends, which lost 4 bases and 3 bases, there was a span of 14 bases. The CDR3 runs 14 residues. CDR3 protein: CSAITGRGTDTQYF. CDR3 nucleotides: TGCAGTGCTATTACGGGAAGGGGGACAGATACGCAGTATTTT.

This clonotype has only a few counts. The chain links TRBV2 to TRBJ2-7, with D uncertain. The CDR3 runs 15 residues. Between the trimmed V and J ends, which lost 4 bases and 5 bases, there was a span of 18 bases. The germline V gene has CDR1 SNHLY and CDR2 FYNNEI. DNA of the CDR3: TGTGCCAGCAGTGTCGGTGGTGGGGATGGCAACGAGCAGTACTTC. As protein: CASSVGGGDGNEQYF.

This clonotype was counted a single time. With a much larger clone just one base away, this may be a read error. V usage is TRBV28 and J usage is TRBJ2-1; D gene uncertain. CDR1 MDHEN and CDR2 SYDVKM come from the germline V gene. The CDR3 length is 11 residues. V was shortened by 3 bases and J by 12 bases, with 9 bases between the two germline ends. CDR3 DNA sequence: TGTGCCAGCAGTTTTGATATCGGGCAGTTCTTC. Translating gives CASSFDIGQFF.

The CDR3 DNA reads as TGTGCCAGCAGTGACCTAGCGGGGGGGCCAGATACGCAGTATTTT. This codes for CASSDLAGGPDTQYF. V and J are TRBV6-1 and TRBJ2-3; 12 positions agree with TRBD2. Looked up from germline, CDR1 is MNHNS and CDR2 is SASEGT. V trimming: 3 bases; J trimming: 4 bases; junction bases outside the gene matches: 2. The CDR3 runs to 15 residues.

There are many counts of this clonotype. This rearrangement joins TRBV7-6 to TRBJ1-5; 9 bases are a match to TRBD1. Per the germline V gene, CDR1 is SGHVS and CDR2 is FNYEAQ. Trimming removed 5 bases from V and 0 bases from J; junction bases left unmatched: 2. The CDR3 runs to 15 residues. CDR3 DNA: TGTGCCAGCAGCGTGACAGGGGGTAGCAATCAGCCCCAGCATTTT. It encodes CASSVTGGSNQPQHF. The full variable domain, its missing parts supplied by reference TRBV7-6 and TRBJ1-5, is GAGVSQSPRYKVTKRGQDVALRCDPISGHVSLYWYRQALGQGPEFLTYFNYEAQQDKSGLPNDRFSAERPEGSISTLTIQRTEQRDSAMYRCASSVTGGSNQPQHFGDGTRLSIL.